These T cell receptor beta chains were read from a single sample in a study of blood T cell repertoires in COVID-19. Using immunoSEQ multiplex PCR, the repertoire was profiled, and TCRdb retains in-frame clones only, with some absent. This table holds around 100,000 clones, approximately 82% found once. Material for sequencing was peripheral blood. These receptors came from a man in his sixties with active or convalescent COVID-19. The CDR3 runs from the conserved cysteine through the conserved F or W. The D gene is left open where the match is weak. Size tells how often a clone was seen (once, few, many) or the class of an expanded clone, and some rows leave it out.

size	J	V	D	CDR3	DNA
once	TRBJ2-1	TRBV14	TRBD2	CASSQGAGAVWNEQFF	TGTGCCAGCAGCCAAGGAGCGGGAGCAGTTTGGAATGAGCAGTTCTTC
.	TRBJ2-5	TRBV10-3	TRBD2	CAISEPGTSGRAQYF	TGTGCCATCAGTGAGCCAGGGACTAGCGGGAGGGCCCAGTACTTC
.	TRBJ2-1	TRBV29-1	TRBD1	CSTRDRGSKISGYNEQFF	TGCAGCACCCGAGACAGGGGAAGTAAAATAAGTGGCTACAATGAGCAGTTCTTC
.	TRBJ2-3	TRBV9	.	CASSVGSLSTDTQYF	TGTGCCAGCAGCGTAGGTAGCCTGAGCACAGATACGCAGTATTTT
.	TRBJ2-1	TRBV9	TRBD2	CASSSSGRALNEQFF	TGTGCCAGCAGCTCTAGCGGGAGGGCTTTGAATGAGCAGTTCTTC
.	TRBJ2-6	TRBV19	TRBD2	CASTAGDSGANVLTF	TGTGCCAGTACGGCGGGAGACTCTGGGGCCAACGTCCTGACTTTC
.	TRBJ1-4	TRBV29-1	.	CSVEEPGPEKLFF	TGCAGCGTTGAAGAGCCTGGGCCCGAAAAACTGTTTTTT
.	TRBJ2-2	TRBV11-2	TRBD2	CASSPRVAGRTGELFF	TGTGCCAGCAGCCCCCGGGTAGCGGGAAGGACCGGGGAGCTGTTTTTT
once	TRBJ2-1	TRBV25-1	TRBD1	CASSEWTGSSYNEQFF	TGTGCCAGCAGTGAATGGACAGGGAGCTCCTACAATGAGCAGTTCTTC
.	TRBJ2-2	TRBV6-2/TRBV6-3	.	CASSYVGGDTGELFF	TGTGCCAGCAGTTACGTTGGCGGCGACACCGGGGAGCTGTTTTTT
.	TRBJ2-1	TRBV27	TRBD2	CASSLSPGTSGRALYNEQFF	TGTGCCAGCAGTTTATCGCCCGGGACTAGCGGGAGAGCATTATACAATGAGCAGTTCTTC
.	TRBJ1-1	TRBV6-6	.	CASSYSNGVSEAFF	TGTGCCAGCAGTTACTCGAACGGGGTAAGCGAAGCTTTCTTT
.	TRBJ2-5	TRBV2	.	CASSEYAGRETQYF	TGTGCCAGCAGTGAATATGCGGGTCGGGAGACCCAGTACTTC
.	TRBJ1-5	TRBV18	TRBD1	CASSPSGQPNQPQHF	TGTGCCAGCTCACCCTCGGGACAGCCTAATCAGCCCCAGCATTTT
.	TRBJ2-3	TRBV27	TRBD2	CASSLSLGGSADTQYF	TGTGCCAGCAGTTTATCTTTAGGCGGGAGCGCAGATACGCAGTATTTT
.	TRBJ2-3	TRBV3-1/TRBV3-2	TRBD2	CASEESGGLTDTQYF	TGTGCCAGCGAGGAAAGCGGGGGACTCACAGATACGCAGTATTTT
.	TRBJ1-6	TRBV19	.	CASSSGEDGSPLHF	TGTGCCAGTAGTTCGGGGGAAGACGGGTCACCCCTCCACTTT
.	TRBJ1-1	TRBV29-1	TRBD1	CSATTGQGNTEAFF	TGCAGCGCCACCACCGGACAGGGGAACACTGAAGCTTTCTTT